This note documents a single TCR beta chain sequence. The antigen is unknown. This specimen comes from a study of graft-versus-host responses after intestinal transplantation. Study-level background: Recipients across the board were started on anti-thymocyte globulin induction, then kept on tacrolimus and steroids for approximately three years. Study-level results: Recipient marrow harbored GvH clones, some of which surfaced first in ileum or blood. Within the allografts of patients who had graft-donor T cell macrochimerism, graft-versus-host to host-versus-graft clonal ratios were high.

CDR1 and CDR2 from the germline V gene are SGHAT and FQNNGV. This CDR3 has 16 residues. After removal of 1 base from V and 3 bases from J, the junction contained 7 bases not matched to a gene. The assay was immunoSEQ multiplex PCR, and TCRdb's table has in-frame clones only and misses some. The data contain approximately 110,000 clones, 85% to 95% of them singletons. The sample consisted of unstimulated CD4+ T cells sorted from spleen or lymph node cells, taken before transplant. This chain connects TRBV11-2 to TRBJ2-7, with 9 nucleotides matching TRBD2. The sequence derives from a human donor who was the organ donor for an intestinal transplant. The CDR3 here is CASSLVRGSGSYEQYF. The CDR3 DNA reads as TGTGCCAGCAGCTTAGTTCGGGGTAGCGGGAGCTACGAGCAGTACTTC.